This T cell receptor (beta chain) was identified in a study of CD8+ T cells in alopecia areata. The sequencing template was cDNA reverse transcribed from extracted RNA. TCRdb's table, derived via immunoSEQ multiplex PCR, lists solely in-frame clones and lacks some. Of 140,000 to 150,000 clones in the sample, about 51% were seen once. The V end lost 6 bases, the J end lost 5 bases, and 7 bases lay between the germline ends. The CDR3 totals 12 residues. CDR1 MGHDK and CDR2 SYGVNS come from the germline V gene. The chain uses TRBV25-1 and TRBJ2-2; unclear D gene. The sequenced sample was CD4+ T cells sorted from blood, obtained at week 0. The sequence derives from a human donor with alopecia areata. DNA of the CDR3: TGTGCCAGCAGACTCGGGACCGGGGAGCTGTTTTTT. This codes for CASRLGTGELFF.